This T cell receptor beta chain is drawn from a study of cytomegalovirus exposure and HLA in healthy donors. Study in general: Of about 400 genotyped donors, about 80% clustered with self-reported Caucasian donors.

The PCR had 60 Vbeta and 13 Jbeta primers. Assay used: immunoSEQ multiplex PCR; TCRdb lists only in-frame clones, some missing. The top ten hold about 4% of the sample, which has some 90,000 clones, approximately 80% seen once. Study outcomes and limitations: Relative to equally common others, HLA-associated TCR beta chains showed greater clonal expansion in a later analysis. A missense DCLRE1C variant was associated with V- and J-gene trimming of TCR beta chains in a later analysis, and an independent cohort replicated the association.

CDR1 is MDHEN, CDR2 SYDVKM, per germline. The CDR3 loop spans 13 amino acids. Trimming pared 2 bases from V and 5 bases from J, leaving 9 bases between. About this clone itself: Its antigen is currently unknown.

It was healthy bone marrow donors who served as donors. Material for sequencing was PBMCs. The TCR sequence derives from a man aged 50 to 60 in good health and CMV-seronegative. The chain links TRBV28 to TRBJ1-1; perhaps TRBD1 as D (5 bases). The CDR3 loop reads CASSLVGGTEAFF. Here the CDR3 DNA reads TGTGCCAGCAGTTTAGTGGGGGGGACTGAAGCTTTCTTT.